This entry is about one TCR beta chain. The assay was immunoSEQ multiplex PCR, and TCRdb's table has in-frame clones only and misses some. In the table there are 70,000 to 90,000 clones, about 80% of which are singletons. This sample was taken from a study of PD-L1 blockade in urothelial cancer. As for the study in general: About 85% of the roughly 30 patients were males with bladder-origin urothelial cancer. A median about 140,000 T cells were found in blood samples.

The receptor was isolated from a man between 65 and 85 years old with urothelial cancer. Sequences were derived from PBMCs, sampled around atezolizumab (anti-PD-L1) treatment.

CDR3 amino acids: CASTSRAGETQYF. The CDR3 DNA follows: TGTGCCAGCACAAGTCGGGCGGGGGAGACCCAGTACTTC. The chain couples TRBV7-2 to TRBJ2-5; D possibly corresponds to TRBD2 (6 bases). The V gene's germline CDR1 is SGHTA and CDR2 FQGNSA. The CDR3 extends over 13 amino acids. The V end was cut by 7 bases, the J end by 5 bases, with 14 bases between.